This is a list of T cell receptor beta chains from one sample in a study of blood T cell repertoires in COVID-19. Libraries were prepared by immunoSEQ multiplex PCR; TCRdb keeps only in-frame clonotypes and omits some of them. The sample consists of 260,000 or so clones, 88% of them appearing once. Sequenced sample: peripheral blood. These receptors all come from a man aged 18 to 30 with active or convalescent COVID-19. The CDR3 runs from the conserved cysteine through the conserved F or W. The order of the fields is J gene, V gene, clone size, CDR3 length, D gene, CDR3 protein, CDR3 DNA. D genes are given only for firm matches. Clone size is shown for a subset of rows, as once, few, many or a class of expanded clone.

TRBJ1-2 | TRBV19 | NA | 12 | TRBD1 | CASRTGDGGYTF | TGTGCCAGTAGGACAGGGGATGGGGGCTACACCTTC
TRBJ1-4 | TRBV19 | NA | 14 | NA | CASSIDRADEKLFF | TGTGCCAGTAGTATAGACAGGGCGGATGAAAAACTGTTTTTT
TRBJ1-2 | TRBV2 | NA | 13 | NA | CASSGERNYGYTF | TGTGCCAGCTCGGGGGAGCGAAACTATGGCTACACCTTC
TRBJ2-1 | TRBV7-9 | NA | 16 | TRBD2 | CASSPPGTSRNVEQFF | TGTGCCAGCAGCCCCCCCGGGACTAGCAGGAATGTAGAGCAGTTCTTC
TRBJ1-3 | TRBV6-1 | NA | 17 | TRBD1 | CASSDLGQQSSGNTIYF | TGTGCCAGCAGTGACCTGGGACAGCAGAGCTCTGGAAACACCATATATTTT
TRBJ2-2 | TRBV5-6 | NA | 14 | NA | CASSFGASGGELFF | TGTGCCAGCAGCTTTGGTGCGAGCGGCGGGGAGCTGTTTTTT
TRBJ2-7 | TRBV2 | NA | 13 | TRBD1 | CASEGQVFGEQYF | TGTGCCAGTGAGGGACAGGTCTTTGGTGAGCAGTACTTC
TRBJ1-1 | TRBV12-5 | NA | 15 | NA | CASGPGNRVGTEAFF | TGTGCTAGTGGTCCCGGGAACAGGGTGGGCACTGAAGCTTTCTTT
TRBJ1-2 | TRBV4-1 | NA | 15 | NA | CASSQPTGLIRGYTF | TGCGCCAGCAGCCAGCCGACAGGATTAATACGGGGCTACACCTTC
TRBJ1-4 | TRBV6-6 | NA | 16 | NA | CASSPAGGMTNEKLFF | TGTGCCAGCAGTCCAGCGGGGGGGATGACTAATGAAAAACTGTTTTTT
TRBJ2-1 | TRBV2 | NA | 13 | TRBD1 | CASRDRGTNEQFF | TGTGCCAGCAGGGACAGGGGAACTAATGAGCAGTTCTTC
TRBJ1-2 | TRBV9 | NA | 16 | TRBD1 | CASSLRDRTKGDGYTF | TGTGCCAGCAGCCTACGGGACAGAACTAAAGGAGATGGCTACACCTTC
TRBJ2-7 | TRBV27 | NA | 15 | TRBD2 | CASSFSGGGVYEQYF | TGTGCCAGCAGTTTCAGCGGGGGCGGGGTCTACGAGCAGTACTTC
TRBJ2-2 | TRBV6-5 | NA | 13 | NA | CASSPGNPGELFF | TGTGCCAGCAGTCCGGGGAACCCCGGGGAGCTGTTTTTT
TRBJ2-7 | TRBV13 | NA | 13 | TRBD1 | CASSPDRAYEQYF | TGTGCCAGCAGCCCTGACAGGGCCTACGAGCAGTACTTC
TRBJ2-2 | TRBV19 | NA | 22 | TRBD1 | CASTIRINRDRVPTTNTGELFF | TGTGCCAGTACCATCAGAATAAACCGGGACAGGGTCCCCACAACGAACACCGGGGAGCTGTTTTTT
TRBJ2-6 | TRBV7-8 | NA | 18 | NA | CASSPTRQVYSGANVLTF | TGTGCCAGCAGCCCCACTCGACAGGTCTACTCTGGGGCCAACGTCCTGACTTTC
TRBJ1-6 | TRBV3-1/TRBV3-2 | NA | 14 | NA | CASSQLQSNSPLHF | TGTGCCAGCAGCCAGCTACAGAGTAATTCACCCCTCCACTTT
TRBJ1-2 | TRBV5-1 | NA | 15 | NA | CASSLEQGEVDGYTF | TGCGCCAGCAGCTTGGAACAAGGGGAGGTAGATGGCTACACCTTC
TRBJ2-4 | TRBV5-6 | NA | 15 | TRBD1 | CASRLTGLAKNIQYF | TGTGCCAGCAGGCTGACAGGGTTAGCCAAAAACATTCAGTACTTC
TRBJ1-1 | TRBV5-6 | once | 13 | NA | CASSLGASIEAFF | TGTGCCAGCAGCTTGGGGGCCAGCATAGAAGCTTTCTTT
TRBJ2-6 | TRBV19 | NA | 18 | NA | CASSHPPGIFSGANVLTF | TGTGCCAGTAGTCACCCCCCCGGGATTTTCTCTGGGGCCAACGTCCTGACTTTC
TRBJ1-5 | TRBV6-6 | NA | 14 | NA | CASSSSFSNQPQHF | TGTGCCAGCAGTTCCAGTTTTAGCAATCAGCCCCAGCATTTT
TRBJ2-5 | TRBV7-9 | NA | 15 | NA | CASSFVGTGEETQYF | TGTGCCAGCAGCTTCGTCGGGACGGGGGAAGAGACCCAGTACTTC
TRBJ1-5 | TRBV13 | few | 17 | TRBD1 | CASSSQGGKGPHQPQHF | TGTGCCAGCAGCTCACAAGGGGGCAAAGGCCCTCATCAGCCCCAGCATTTT
TRBJ2-7 | TRBV7-9 | NA | 14 | NA | CASTPVAGEPEQYF | TGTGCCAGCACCCCGGTCGCTGGGGAGCCCGAGCAGTACTTC
TRBJ1-2 | TRBV4-3 | NA | 16 | NA | CASSPGTFASEYGYTF | TGCGCCAGCAGCCCAGGCACGTTCGCCTCTGAGTATGGCTACACCTTC
TRBJ2-2 | TRBV19 | once | 17 | TRBD2 | CASTRQGLAGGTGELFF | TGTGCCAGTACCCGACAGGGACTAGCGGGGGGGACCGGGGAGCTGTTTTTT
TRBJ2-7 | TRBV19 | NA | 13 | NA | CANSGTTFYEQYF | TGTGCCAATTCCGGGACAACGTTCTACGAGCAGTACTTC
TRBJ1-3 | TRBV19 | NA | 12 | NA | CASSIGGNTIYF | TGTGCCAGTAGTATCGGTGGAAACACCATATATTTT
TRBJ1-5 | TRBV2 | NA | 18 | NA | CASEPRDILAYSNQPQHF | TGTGCCAGCGAACCCCGGGACATCTTGGCTTATAGCAATCAGCCCCAGCATTTT
TRBJ2-7 | TRBV5-5 | NA | 14 | TRBD2 | CASSLYGGAYEQYF | TGTGCCAGCAGCTTGTACGGGGGGGCCTACGAGCAGTACTTC
TRBJ2-5 | TRBV5-4 | once | 14 | TRBD1 | CASSLQGASETQYF | TGTGCCAGCAGCTTACAGGGGGCGAGTGAGACCCAGTACTTC
TRBJ2-5 | TRBV10-3 | NA | 14 | NA | CAVGGRGYQETQYF | TGTGCCGTTGGGGGGCGGGGGTACCAAGAGACCCAGTACTTC
TRBJ1-5 | TRBV19 | NA | 15 | NA | CASRASRGGNQPQHF | TGTGCCAGTAGAGCGAGCAGGGGAGGCAATCAGCCCCAGCATTTT
TRBJ2-6 | TRBV7-8 | NA | 18 | TRBD1 | CASSPGTVHRSGANVLTF | TGTGCCAGCAGCCCAGGGACAGTCCATAGATCTGGGGCCAACGTCCTGACTTTC
TRBJ2-3 | TRBV2 | NA | 16 | NA | CASSEGVVREADTQYF | TGTGCCAGCAGTGAAGGCGTAGTGAGGGAAGCAGATACGCAGTATTTT
TRBJ2-1 | TRBV2 | NA | 15 | NA | CASSPHQGWGNEQFF | TGTGCCAGCAGTCCTCACCAGGGATGGGGAAATGAGCAGTTCTTC
TRBJ2-3 | TRBV7-6 | NA | 18 | NA | CASSTNPRSGGPTDTQYF | TGTGCCAGCAGCACCAACCCGCGGTCGGGGGGCCCCACAGATACGCAGTATTTT
TRBJ2-1 | TRBV24-1 | NA | 15 | TRBD2 | CATSDTSGRYNEQFF | TGTGCCACCAGTGACACTAGCGGGAGATACAATGAGCAGTTCTTC
TRBJ2-3 | TRBV9 | NA | 17 | TRBD2 | CASSVPVAGDSTDTQYF | TGTGCCAGCAGCGTCCCCGTGGCGGGGGATAGCACAGATACGCAGTATTTT
TRBJ1-4 | TRBV5-6 | NA | 16 | NA | CASSLQVFPDNEKLFF | TGTGCCAGCAGCTTACAAGTGTTCCCAGATAATGAAAAACTGTTTTTT